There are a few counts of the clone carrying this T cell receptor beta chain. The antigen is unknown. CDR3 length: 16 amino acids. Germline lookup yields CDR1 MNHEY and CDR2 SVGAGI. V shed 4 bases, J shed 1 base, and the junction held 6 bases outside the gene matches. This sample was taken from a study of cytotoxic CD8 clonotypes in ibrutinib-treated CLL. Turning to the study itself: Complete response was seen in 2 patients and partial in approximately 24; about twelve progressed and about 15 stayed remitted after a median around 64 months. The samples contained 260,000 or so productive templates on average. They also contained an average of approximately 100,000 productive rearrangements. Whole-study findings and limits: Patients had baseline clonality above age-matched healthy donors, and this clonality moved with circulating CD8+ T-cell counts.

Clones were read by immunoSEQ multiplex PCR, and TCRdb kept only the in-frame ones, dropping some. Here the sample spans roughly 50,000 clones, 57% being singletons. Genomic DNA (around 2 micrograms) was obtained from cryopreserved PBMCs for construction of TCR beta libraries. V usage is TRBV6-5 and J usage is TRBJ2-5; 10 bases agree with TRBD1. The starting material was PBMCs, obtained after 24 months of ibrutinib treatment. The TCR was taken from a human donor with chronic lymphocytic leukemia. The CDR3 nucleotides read TGTGCCAGCAGTTCGACCGGGACAGGGGTCCAAGAGACCCAGTACTTC. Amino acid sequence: CASSSTGTGVQETQYF.